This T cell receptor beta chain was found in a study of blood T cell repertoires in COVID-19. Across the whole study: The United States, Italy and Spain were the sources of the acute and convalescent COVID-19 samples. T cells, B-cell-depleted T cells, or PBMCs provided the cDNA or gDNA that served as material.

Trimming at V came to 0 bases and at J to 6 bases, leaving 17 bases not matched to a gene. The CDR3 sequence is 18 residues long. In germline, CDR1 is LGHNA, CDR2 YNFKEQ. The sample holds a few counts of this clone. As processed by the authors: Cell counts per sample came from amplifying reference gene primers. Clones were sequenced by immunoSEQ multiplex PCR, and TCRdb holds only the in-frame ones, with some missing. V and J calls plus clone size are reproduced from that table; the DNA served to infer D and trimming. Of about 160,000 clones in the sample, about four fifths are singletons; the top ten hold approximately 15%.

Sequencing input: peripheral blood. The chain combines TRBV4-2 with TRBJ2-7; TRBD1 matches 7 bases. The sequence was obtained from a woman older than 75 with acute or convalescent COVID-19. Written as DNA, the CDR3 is TGTGCCAGCAGCCAAGAAGGGAACCCAACAGGGGCTCGGAGCGAGCAGTACTTC. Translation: CASSQEGNPTGARSEQYF.